The T cell receptor (beta chain) under discussion was sequenced for a study of cytomegalovirus exposure and HLA in healthy donors. General observations from the study: An ancestry cluster, one associated with Asian ancestry, reportedly showed fewer N-insertions than the roughly 700-donor mean in a later analysis. The study put 150 to 200 TCR beta chains on its list as cytomegalovirus-associated.

Remarks on this clone: What it recognizes is unknown.

The CDR3 length is 15 residues. Germline V lookup: CDR1 MDHEN, CDR2 SYDVKM. V shed 3 bases, J shed 7 bases, and the junction held 3 bases outside the gene matches. Use of 60 Vbeta and 13 Jbeta primers characterized the PCR. Study processing details: Later analysis identified approximately 80 million unique TCR beta chains, about 11 million shared. The method was immunoSEQ multiplex PCR; TCRdb's version includes in-frame clones alone and lacks a portion of them. The V and J calls and clone size come from that table; D and trimming were worked out from the DNA. Among about 270,000 clones listed, roughly 90% were seen once.

Material for sequencing was PBMCs. The rearrangement joins TRBV28 to TRBJ2-7; 16 bases agree with TRBD2. This receptor was taken from a middle-aged man in good health and CMV-seropositive. The CDR3 protein is CASSLGTSGRGEQYF. The DNA for the CDR3 is TGTGCCAGCAGTTTGGGGACTAGCGGGAGGGGGGAGCAGTACTTC.